These T cell receptor beta chains were read from a single sample in a study of blood T cell repertoires in COVID-19. Some clones are missing from TCRdb's copy, which holds only in-frame ones; the method was immunoSEQ multiplex PCR. The sample yields approximately 200,000 clones, more than 80% seen once. Sample: peripheral blood. The receptor source for this set is a man aged 25-40 years with COVID-19, enrolled during active disease. The CDR3 runs from the conserved cysteine through the conserved F or W. The D gene is left open where the match is weak. Clone size appears in some rows only: once, few, many, or a class for an expanded clone.

v_call	j_call	clone_size	d_call	cdr3_aa	cdr3_nt
TRBV28	TRBJ2-2	.	TRBD1	CASSSSGGSTGELFF	TGTGCCAGCAGTTCTTCAGGGGGCAGCACCGGGGAGCTGTTTTTT
TRBV7-9	TRBJ2-7	.	TRBD2	CASSLSGVEQYF	TGTGCCAGCAGCTTAAGCGGGGTTGAGCAGTACTTC
TRBV6-5	TRBJ1-1	.	TRBD1	CASSYSGRGDTEAFF	TGTGCCAGCAGTTACTCGGGCAGGGGGGACACTGAAGCTTTCTTT
TRBV18	TRBJ1-2	.	.	CASSRQNSDSGYTF	TGTGCCAGCTCACGACAGAATTCCGACTCGGGCTACACCTTC
TRBV4-3	TRBJ1-1	.	.	CASSRMKPPPLTSNSEAFF	TGCGCCAGCAGCCGAATGAAACCCCCCCCTCTGACATCGAATTCTGAAGCTTTCTTT
TRBV7-2	TRBJ1-6	.	.	CASSPRVDSPLHF	TGTGCCAGCAGCCCCCGAGTGGATTCACCCCTCCACTTT
TRBV5-5	TRBJ2-3	.	.	CASSLGTWDTQYF	TGTGCCAGCAGCTTGGGAACATGGGATACGCAGTATTTT
TRBV27	TRBJ2-3	.	TRBD2	CASSSRRLAGNTDTQYF	TGTGCCAGCAGTTCCCGCCGACTAGCGGGGAACACAGATACGCAGTATTTT
TRBV7-2	TRBJ1-2	.	TRBD1	CASSIRQGANYGYTF	TGTGCCAGCAGCATACGACAGGGGGCTAACTATGGCTACACCTTC
TRBV5-1	TRBJ2-1	.	TRBD2	CASSSGTSGMDEQFF	TGCGCCAGCAGCTCCGGGACTAGCGGGATGGATGAGCAGTTCTTC
TRBV7-2	TRBJ1-4	.	TRBD1	CASSLQTGGNEKLFF	TGTGCCAGCAGCTTACAAACAGGGGGTAATGAAAAACTGTTTTTT
TRBV18	TRBJ1-3	.	.	CASSPPTRAGNTIYF	TGTGCCAGCTCACCACCGACGAGGGCTGGAAACACCATATATTTT
TRBV30	TRBJ1-4	.	.	CAWSPSGERGEKLFF	TGTGCCTGGAGTCCTTCAGGCGAACGAGGGGAAAAACTGTTTTTT
TRBV11-2	TRBJ1-6	few	TRBD1	CASSDWTGSNSPLHF	TGTGCCAGCAGCGATTGGACAGGGAGCAATTCACCCCTCCACTTT
TRBV6-6	TRBJ1-6	.	TRBD1	CASRPPGQRNSPLHF	TGTGCCAGCAGACCCCCGGGACAGAGAAATTCACCCCTCCACTTT
TRBV5-1	TRBJ1-1	.	.	CASSDPPFLQGKTEAFF	TGCGCCAGCAGCGATCCTCCTTTTCTCCAGGGGAAGACTGAAGCTTTCTTT
TRBV27	TRBJ2-2	.	.	CASSLLSTGPTGELFF	TGTGCCAGCAGCCTTCTTTCGACAGGACCTACCGGGGAGCTGTTTTTT
TRBV2	TRBJ1-3	.	TRBD1	CASRLGQGNTIYF	TGTGCCAGCAGGCTGGGACAGGGAAACACCATATATTTT
TRBV23-1	TRBJ2-7	.	TRBD1	CASSQSGRGRGISYEQYF	TGCGCCAGCAGTCAATCGGGCAGGGGGCGCGGTATATCCTACGAGCAGTACTTC
TRBV6-2/TRBV6-3	TRBJ2-1	.	.	CASSLGVYNEQFF	TGTGCCAGCAGCCTCGGGGTCTACAATGAGCAGTTCTTC
TRBV7-6	TRBJ2-3	.	TRBD2	CASSILAGGLTDTQYF	TGTGCCAGCAGCATCCTAGCGGGGGGACTCACAGATACGCAGTATTTT
TRBV19	TRBJ2-7	.	.	CASSFTRAVYEQYF	TGTGCCAGTAGTTTTACCAGGGCGGTTTACGAGCAGTACTTC
TRBV20-1	TRBJ2-1	.	TRBD2	CSAWSGREQFF	TGCAGTGCTTGGAGCGGGAGAGAGCAGTTCTTC
TRBV19	TRBJ2-1	.	TRBD2	CASSILGGGYTYNEQFF	TGTGCCAGTAGTATCCTCGGGGGGGGATATACCTACAATGAGCAGTTCTTC
TRBV7-3	TRBJ1-1	.	.	CASSLTLGGLAFF	TGTGCCAGCAGCTTAACTTTAGGGGGTCTTGCTTTCTTT
TRBV28	TRBJ1-6	.	.	CATNDRLNSPLHF	TGTGCCACCAATGACAGGCTAAATTCACCCCTCCACTTT
TRBV9	TRBJ2-6	.	.	CASSEHRPSSGANVLTF	TGTGCCAGCAGCGAGCACAGGCCCAGCTCTGGGGCCAACGTCCTGACTTTC
TRBV6-5	TRBJ1-2	few	.	CAIFSLGYTF	TGTGCCATCTTCTCCCTGGGCTACACCTTC
TRBV7-2	TRBJ1-6	.	.	CASSLISTGSYNSPLHF	TGTGCCAGCAGCTTAATCTCCACAGGGTCCTATAATTCACCCCTCCACTTT
TRBV4-3	TRBJ1-4	.	TRBD1	CASSQDRTGVGEKLFF	TGCGCCAGCAGCCAAGATCGGACAGGCGTAGGAGAAAAACTGTTTTTT
TRBV29-1	TRBJ1-1	.	.	CSVSIVSGPTEAFF	TGCAGCGTATCGATCGTATCGGGTCCGACTGAAGCTTTCTTT
TRBV9	TRBJ2-7	once	TRBD1	CASSVEGTGFHEQYF	TGTGCCAGCAGCGTAGAAGGGACAGGTTTCCACGAGCAGTACTTC
TRBV5-1	TRBJ2-3	.	TRBD2	CASSLTSGRSDTQYF	TGCGCCAGCAGCTTGACTAGCGGGAGATCAGATACGCAGTATTTT
TRBV7-2	TRBJ1-2	.	TRBD1	CASSLDPGQGSGYTF	TGTGCCAGCAGCTTAGATCCGGGACAGGGATCCGGCTACACCTTC
TRBV13	TRBJ2-5	.	.	CASSRRGDQETQYF	TGTGCCAGCAGCCGGCGGGGCGACCAAGAGACCCAGTACTTC
TRBV7-9	TRBJ1-2	.	.	CASSLVRGGYGYTF	TGTGCCAGCAGCTTAGTAAGGGGAGGCTATGGCTACACCTTC
TRBV15	TRBJ2-2	.	TRBD2	CATSRLAGEYDWATGELFF	TGTGCCACCAGCAGATTAGCGGGAGAGTACGACTGGGCCACCGGGGAGCTGTTTTTT
TRBV7-2	TRBJ2-5	.	TRBD2	CASSLAPLVGSSGPQETQYF	TGTGCCAGCAGCTTAGCCCCCTTGGTGGGGTCTAGCGGGCCCCAAGAGACCCAGTACTTC
TRBV12-5	TRBJ1-5	.	.	CASGSELRSQHF	TGTGCTAGTGGTTCGGAGTTGCGATCCCAGCATTTT
TRBV10-3	TRBJ2-1	once	.	CAIRFTDEQFF	TGTGCCATCAGATTCACGGATGAGCAGTTCTTC
TRBV9	TRBJ2-2	.	TRBD1	CASSVARQGLNTGELFF	TGTGCCAGCAGCGTAGCGCGACAGGGATTGAACACCGGGGAGCTGTTTTTT
TRBV18	TRBJ2-1	.	.	CASSPGTGHNEQFF	TGTGCCAGCTCACCAGGAACAGGGCACAATGAGCAGTTCTTC
TRBV12-5	TRBJ1-6	.	.	CASGTAGTISSYNSPLHF	TGTGCTAGTGGCACCGCCGGGACAATTAGCTCCTATAATTCACCCCTCCACTTT
TRBV7-2	TRBJ2-1	.	.	CASSPLVGRGEQFF	TGTGCCAGCAGCCCACTGGTTGGCCGAGGAGAGCAGTTCTTC
TRBV6-5	TRBJ2-1	.	TRBD1	CASSYPSGGENNEQFF	TGTGCCAGCAGTTATCCTTCAGGGGGCGAAAACAATGAGCAGTTCTTC
TRBV18	TRBJ2-3	.	.	CASSPSGIGADTQYF	TGTGCCAGCTCACCATCCGGGATTGGGGCAGATACGCAGTATTTT
TRBV19	TRBJ2-7	once	.	CASSIKGQSYEQYF	TGTGCCAGTAGTATAAAAGGACAGTCCTACGAGCAGTACTTC
TRBV6-2/TRBV6-3	TRBJ2-1	.	TRBD2	CASSNVGVGAGGRASDEQFF	TGTGCCAGCAGTAACGTCGGGGTCGGCGCCGGCGGGAGGGCATCTGATGAGCAGTTCTTC
TRBV27	TRBJ1-1	.	.	CASSFGANGGTEAFF	TGTGCCAGCAGTTTTGGGGCAAACGGGGGCACTGAAGCTTTCTTT
TRBV5-6	TRBJ2-7	.	TRBD2	CASSKRLAGFHEQYF	TGTGCCAGCAGCAAAAGACTAGCGGGCTTCCACGAGCAGTACTTC
TRBV5-1	TRBJ1-3	.	.	CASSLTGSLSGNTIYF	TGCGCCAGCAGCTTGACAGGGTCCCTATCTGGAAACACCATATATTTT
TRBV19	TRBJ2-7	.	.	CASSTLTGWYEQYF	TGTGCCAGTAGTACGCTGACAGGCTGGTACGAGCAGTACTTC
TRBV7-8	TRBJ2-1	.	.	CASSLGIRDEQFF	TGTGCCAGCAGCTTAGGGATCCGGGATGAGCAGTTCTTC
TRBV15	TRBJ1-5	once	.	CATQGEGLSNQPQHF	TGTGCCACCCAAGGCGAGGGACTCAGCAATCAGCCCCAGCATTTT
TRBV7-9	TRBJ1-2	few	TRBD1	CASSSTPGGADYGYTF	TGTGCCAGCAGTTCGACTCCAGGGGGCGCAGACTATGGCTACACCTTC
TRBV3-1/TRBV3-2	TRBJ2-3	.	TRBD2	CAVAGGDTDTQYF	TGTGCCGTAGCGGGGGGAGACACAGATACGCAGTATTTT
TRBV3-1/TRBV3-2	TRBJ2-5	.	.	CASSPTWGTQETQYF	TGTGCCAGCAGCCCGACATGGGGGACTCAAGAGACCCAGTACTTC